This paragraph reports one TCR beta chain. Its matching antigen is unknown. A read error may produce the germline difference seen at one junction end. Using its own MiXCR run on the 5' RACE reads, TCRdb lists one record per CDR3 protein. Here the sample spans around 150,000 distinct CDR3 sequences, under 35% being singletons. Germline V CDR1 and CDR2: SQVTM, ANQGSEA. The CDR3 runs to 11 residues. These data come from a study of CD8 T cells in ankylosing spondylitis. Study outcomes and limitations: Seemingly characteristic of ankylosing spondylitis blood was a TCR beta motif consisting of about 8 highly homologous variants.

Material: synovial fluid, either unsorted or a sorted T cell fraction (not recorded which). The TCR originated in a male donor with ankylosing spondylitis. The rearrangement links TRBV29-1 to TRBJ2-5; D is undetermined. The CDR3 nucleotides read TGCAGCGTATTCCTAGGACCAAAGCAGAGCTTC. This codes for CSVFLGPKQSF.